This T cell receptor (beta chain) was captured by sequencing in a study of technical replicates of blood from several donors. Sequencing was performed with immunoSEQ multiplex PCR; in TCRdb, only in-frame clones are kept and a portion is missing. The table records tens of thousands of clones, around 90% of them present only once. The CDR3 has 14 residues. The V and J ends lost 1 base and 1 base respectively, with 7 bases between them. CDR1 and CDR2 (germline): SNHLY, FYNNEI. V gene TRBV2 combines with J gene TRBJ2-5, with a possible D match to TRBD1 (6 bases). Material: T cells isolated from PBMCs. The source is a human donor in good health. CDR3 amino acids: CASSEDRVQETQYF. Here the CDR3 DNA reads TGTGCCAGCAGTGAAGACAGGGTCCAAGAGACCCAGTACTTC.